This T cell receptor (beta chain) derives from a study of blood T cell repertoires in COVID-19. Across the whole study: T cells, B-cell-depleted T cells, or PBMCs supplied cDNA or gDNA.

Per the study methods: Estimation of nucleated cell counts was performed using reference gene primer amplification. Sequenced by immunoSEQ multiplex PCR; TCRdb stores in-frame clones only, minus some. The V and J calls and the clone size are those of that table, but D and trimming were determined from the DNA. The sample lists tens of thousands of clones; 90% to 95% were seen once. V trimming: 2 bases; J trimming: 5 bases; junction bases outside the gene matches: 4. In germline, CDR1 is SGDLS, CDR2 YYNGEE. This CDR3 has 15 amino acids. Source material: peripheral blood. J is TRBJ2-1 and V is TRBV9; 10 bases line up with TRBD2. This receptor was identified in a human donor in a cohort sampled during active COVID-19. Here the CDR3 reads CASSVWLAGDNEQFF. The CDR3 DNA reads TGTGCCAGCAGCGTTTGGCTAGCGGGAGACAATGAGCAGTTCTTC.